These 8 T cell receptor beta chains originate from one sample sequenced in a study of T cell responses to AZD1222 COVID-19 vaccine. The repertoire was sequenced with immunoSEQ multiplex PCR; TCRdb's copy has only in-frame clones and lacks some. The sample records over 65,000 clones, 70% to 90% being singletons. Sample: peripheral blood, taken on day 0 of AZD1222 vaccination. The receptors shown here come from an adult in good health.

V usage is TRBV28 and J usage is TRBJ1-2; D is unclear. Per the germline V gene, CDR1 is MDHEN and CDR2 is SYDVKM. V was clipped by 5 bases and J by 8 bases, with 12 bases between them. This CDR3 has 12 residues. In DNA, the CDR3 is TGTGCCAGCAGTCGTTTGAATCGGGGCTACACCTTC. The encoded protein is CASSRLNRGYTF.

The chain links TRBV6-5 to TRBJ2-5; D may be TRBD1 (5 bases). The V and J ends lost 2 bases and 2 bases respectively, with 6 bases between them. This CDR3 has 13 amino acids. Per germline, CDR1 MNHEY and CDR2 SVGAGI. The CDR3 is CASSYAGQETQYF. In DNA form, the CDR3 reads TGTGCCAGCAGTTACGCAGGGCAAGAGACCCAGTACTTC.

For this clone: The same CDR3 also results from other DNA sequences found in this sample. The chain joins TRBV29-1 to TRBJ2-7; maybe TRBD1 (5 bases). This CDR3 contains 13 residues. Germline assignment: CDR1 SQVTM and CDR2 ANQGSEA. The V gene lost 5 bases and the J gene lost 3 bases, with 14 bases spanning the gap. CDR3 sequence (DNA): TGCAGCGTTCGTGGGCAGGGCGACTACGAGCAGTACTTC. It specifies CSVRGQGDYEQYF.

This rearrangement joins TRBV7-8 to TRBJ2-1; 8 nucleotides align to TRBD2. J was trimmed by 8 bases and V by 4 bases; bases with no gene match: 13. Germline V gene sequence: CDR1 SGHVS, CDR2 FQNEAQ. The CDR3 consists of 16 residues. The CDR3, as DNA: TGTGCCAGCAGCTCCCCCGGACTAGCTCTGTCCGATGAGCAGTTCTTC. Encoded protein: CASSSPGLALSDEQFF.

This chain links TRBV3-1 (or the pseudogene TRBV3-2) with TRBJ2-7; D may be TRBD1 (7 bases). This CDR3 comprises 14 residues. The germline V gene encodes CDR1 LGHDT and CDR2 YNNKEL (reference sequence). Trimming took 3 bases from V and 3 from J, leaving 12 bases between them. The CDR3 DNA reads TGTGCCAGCAGCCAGACTAGACAGGGCTACGAGCAGTACTTC. It yields the protein CASSQTRQGYEQYF.

The chain uses TRBV5-1 and TRBJ2-2, with 9 bases fitting TRBD1. Germline V gene lookup returns CDR1 SGHRS and CDR2 YFSETQ. The V gene end was trimmed by 4 bases and the J gene end by 6 bases; junction bases not matched to a gene: 4. The CDR3 runs to 14 residues. CDR3 DNA: TGCGCCAGCAGCGTGGGGGACAGGGCCGGGGAGCTGTTTTTT. The encoded protein is CASSVGDRAGELFF. Full variable domain (remainder filled in from reference TRBV5-1 and TRBJ2-2): KAGVTQTPRYLIKTRGQQVTLSCSPISGHRSVSWYQQTPGQGLQFLFEYFSETQRNKGNFPGRFSGRQFSNSRSEMNVSTLELGDSALYLCASSVGDRAGELFFGEGSRLTVL.

This clone was seen a single time. The chain recombines TRBV19 with TRBJ1-1; possibly TRBD1 for D (6 bases). This CDR3 comprises 10 residues. The germline V gene has CDR1 LNHDA and CDR2 SQIVND (reference sequence). V lost 8 bases to trimming and J lost 5 bases, with 6 bases between them. The CDR3 sequence is CASGQTEAFF. The DNA of the CDR3 is TGTGCCAGTGGACAGACTGAAGCTTTCTTT.

The gene calls are TRBV19 and TRBJ1-2; 8 bases line up with TRBD1. The CDR3 is 17 residues long. CDR1 LNHDA and CDR2 SQIVND come from the germline V gene (reference sequence). Unmatched junction bases numbered 10, after V lost 4 bases and J lost 0 bases. Here the CDR3 reads CASSTAGWTGPNYGYTF. DNA for the CDR3: TGTGCCAGTAGTACCGCGGGGTGGACAGGGCCTAACTATGGCTACACCTTC.